This T cell receptor (beta chain) was identified during a study of Ad26.COV2.S vaccination and SARS-CoV-2 variants (dated by TCRdb to about 2021). The study in broad terms: Vaccine-arm donors were drawn from COV1001, a multicentre, randomized, double-blind, placebo-controlled phase I-IIa trial of Ad26.COV2.S in healthy adults. Ad26.COV2.S was given intramuscularly at 5x10^10 or 1x10^11 viral particles, as a single shot or as two shots 56 days apart. TCRbeta repertoire sequencing was used to assess the specificity and breadth of SARS-CoV-2-reactive T cell receptors after Ad26.COV2.S vaccination. A total of 32 samples were included in the TCR-sequenced set, comprising roughly 19 Ad26.COV2.S vaccine recipients, 5 placebo recipients and 8 SARS-CoV-2 convalescent individuals. Trial participants were randomized into five groups of five: low-dose or high-dose Ad26.COV2.S given once or twice, or placebo on both occasions. Blinding of investigators to trial group allocation was maintained during experiments and outcome assessment.

Concerning this clone: There is no known antigen for this receptor. The input lacks base qualities; no much larger clone sits a single base away.

Trimming takes 2 bases from V and 1 base from J, and the germline ends sit 14 bases apart. CDR1 and CDR2 (ENHRY, SYGVKD) derive from the germline V gene. Including the terminal cysteine and phenylalanine, the CDR3 comprises 16 residues. Of the read, only the CDR3 DNA is kept; its 48 bases are in frame from base 1. What the treatment or condition label conveys for this sample: some 20 received Ad26.COV2.S at low or high dose, single or two shots; 5 received placebo; per-sample allocation not given. Repertoires of vaccine and placebo recipients were sequenced from samples taken on day 63 after the first injection. In Cohort 1b, 20 to 25 adults aged 18-55 years were enrolled at a single site in Boston, USA, between 29 July and 7 August 2020. As a vaccine, Ad26.COV2.S was a replication-incompetent adenovirus type 26 vector that expressed a prefusion-stabilized SARS-CoV-2 spike protein derived from the original Wuhan strain.

The immunoSEQ Assay was the method used to sequence TCRbeta CDR3 regions. After extraction, genomic DNA underwent amplification by bias-controlled multiplex PCR, followed by high-throughput sequencing. For the original study's pipeline: Collapsing and filtering of sequences were performed to quantify the absolute abundance of each unique TCRbeta CDR3 region. T cell fraction was estimated by normalizing TCRbeta template counts to usable DNA, with usable DNA measured through amplification of reference genes found in all nucleated cells. Repertoire TCRs were annotated as SARS-CoV-2-specific by exact matching of V gene, CDR3 amino acid sequence and J gene to a known reactive TCR set. MIRA supplied the reference SARS-CoV-2 TCR set, which was filtered for enrichment in COVID-19-positive ImmuneCODE repertoires so that public or cross-reactive TCRs were removed. Using the MIRA antigens, annotated TCRs were further analysed by specific ORF or by position within an ORF. Breadth was defined as the number of annotated unique rearrangements divided by the total number of unique productive rearrangements, and depth was defined as the summed frequency of the annotated unique rearrangements. Two-sided Wilcoxon rank-sum tests were applied when comparing TCR breadth between groups. TCRdb obtained this table from immuneACCESS and retained in-frame rearrangements with V and J assigned. These tables miss some clones; where compared with another copy, unresolved V genes account for less than half of the shortfall, and the remainder is unexplained. V and J calls and clone size are as listed in that table; D and trimming were resolved from the DNA. The sample yields about 330,000 clones; roughly 90% were counted once. The ten top clones hold about 5% of the sample.

Here is what the overall study found, with its caveats: Non-spike TCR breadth was comparable between vaccine and placebo recipients, consistent with the vaccine containing only spike. Ad26.COV2.S recipients had higher spike-specific TCR breadth than placebo recipients (P = 0.0014). After vaccination, spike-specific CD8+ and CD4+ T cell responses were reported to show substantial breadth. The authors noted that total T cell responses may have been underestimated by the TCR breadth and depth analyses. The study lacked the statistical power to compare responses across vaccine doses or regimens.

The sample was peripheral blood, taken in a trial of Ad26.COV2.S vaccine versus placebo. This TCR came from a person between 18 and 59 years old who received the Ad26.COV2.S COVID-19 vaccine or a placebo. Recombination joined TRBV10-3 with TRBJ1-1; a tentative D match to TRBD1 spans 5 bases. Here is the DNA: TGTGCCATCAGTGAGCTGGCAGGGCGAGGGAACACTGAAGCTTTCTTT. Translated, this is CAISELAGRGNTEAFF.